This is a list of T cell receptor beta chains from one sample in a study of shared clonotypes between healthy human individuals. TCRdb keeps only in-frame clones here, not all; method: immunoSEQ multiplex PCR. The data contain about 2.1 million clones, under 95% of them singletons. The material sequenced was naive CD8+ T cells from PBMCs. These receptors were taken from a young man in good health. Some clones in this sample may be carry-over from other donors' samples. Each CDR3 is given with its conserved first and last residue. D genes are given only for firm matches. A clone size is listed for some rows: how often the clone was seen (once, few, many), or a class if it is expanded.

cdr3_aa cdr3_nt clone_size d_call j_call v_call
CSVESVYGYTF TGCAGCGTTGAGAGTGTTTACGGCTACACCTTC once . TRBJ1-2 TRBV29-1
CASSYDRTYEQYF TGTGCCAGCAGTTACGACAGAACCTACGAGCAGTACTTC . . TRBJ2-7 TRBV6-6
CASSLVGKSSYNEQFF TGTGCCAGCAGCTTAGTGGGGAAAAGCTCCTACAATGAGCAGTTCTTC . . TRBJ2-1 TRBV7-8
CASSPRLAGRYNEQFF TGTGCCAGCAGCCCGCGACTAGCGGGTCGATACAATGAGCAGTTCTTC . TRBD2 TRBJ2-1 TRBV13
CATSRDHGLGNEQFF TGTGCCACCAGCAGAGATCACGGCTTAGGGAATGAGCAGTTCTTC . . TRBJ2-1 TRBV15
CASSLEDLGATNTGELFF TGTGCCAGCAGCTTAGAAGATTTAGGGGCAACGAACACCGGGGAGCTGTTTTTT . . TRBJ2-2 TRBV7-6
CAWRRQGGIEKLFF TGTGCCTGGAGAAGACAGGGAGGAATTGAAAAACTGTTTTTT few TRBD1 TRBJ1-4 TRBV30
CSVRTTANEQFF TGCAGCGTTAGGACGACAGCTAATGAGCAGTTCTTC once . TRBJ2-1 TRBV29-1
CASHRDYGYTF TGTGCCAGTCACAGAGACTATGGCTACACCTTC . . TRBJ1-2 TRBV19
CASNQGGALYEQYF TGTGCCAGCAACCAGGGGGGAGCCCTCTACGAGCAGTACTTC . . TRBJ2-7 TRBV28
CASSNAVGGRRYEQYF TGTGCCAGCAGTAACGCCGTTGGCGGGAGACGGTACGAGCAGTACTTC . TRBD2 TRBJ2-7 TRBV28
CASSETGTYEQYF TGTGCCAGCAGTGAAACCGGGACCTACGAGCAGTACTTC . . TRBJ2-7 TRBV25-1
CASSQVLAGHGFYEQYF TGCGCCAGCAGCCAAGTCTTAGCGGGCCACGGGTTCTACGAGCAGTACTTC . TRBD2 TRBJ2-7 TRBV4-1
CASSWGIAGYYEQFF TGCGCCAGCAGCTGGGGCATCGCGGGATATTATGAGCAGTTCTTC . . TRBJ2-1 TRBV5-1
CASSLERLDGDSYEQYF TGTGCCAGCAGTTTAGAACGCTTGGACGGGGACTCCTACGAGCAGTACTTC . . TRBJ2-7 TRBV28
CASSLGPTEAFF TGTGCCAGCAGCCTAGGACCGACTGAAGCTTTCTTT . . TRBJ1-1 TRBV7-9
CASSPRGVQPQHF TGCGCCAGCAGCCCTCGGGGGGTTCAGCCCCAGCATTTT . . TRBJ1-5 TRBV4-3
CARSGALTYEQYF TGTGCCAGATCGGGGGCCCTAACCTACGAGCAGTACTTC . . TRBJ2-7 TRBV7-3
CASSSLSEPQHF TGTGCCAGCAGCTCCCTTAGCGAGCCCCAGCATTTT . . TRBJ1-5 TRBV7-8
CASTAFEGTQPQHF TGTGCCAGTACCGCTTTTGAGGGTACTCAGCCCCAGCATTTT . . TRBJ1-5 TRBV19
CASSMQLSETQYF TGTGCCAGTAGTATGCAGCTTTCTGAGACCCAGTACTTC . . TRBJ2-5 TRBV19
CASSSPSNNYEQYF TGTGCCAGCAGCTCCCCTAGCAACAACTACGAGCAGTACTTC . . TRBJ2-7 TRBV7-9
CASGNLKDTQYF TGTGCCAGCGGGAACCTCAAGGATACGCAGTATTTT . . TRBJ2-3 TRBV27
CASSFRTGQGGEKLFF TGTGCCAGCAGCTTCCGAACGGGACAGGGAGGTGAAAAACTGTTTTTT . TRBD1 TRBJ1-4 TRBV28
CASSLSYGKAYEQYF TGTGCCAGCAGTTTATCCTACGGAAAAGCCTACGAGCAGTACTTC . . TRBJ2-7 TRBV27
CASSFGATLGETQYF TGTGCCAGCAGCTTCGGGGCCACCCTTGGGGAGACCCAGTACTTC . . TRBJ2-5 TRBV7-9
CASSNDGEKDTDTQYF TGTGCCAGCAGTAACGATGGGGAGAAGGACACAGATACGCAGTATTTT . . TRBJ2-3 TRBV5-4
CASSSPGEEAFF TGTGCCAGCAGCTCGCCTGGGGAAGAAGCTTTCTTT . . TRBJ1-1 TRBV7-9
CAISENRGSGYTF TGTGCCATCAGTGAGAACAGGGGGTCTGGCTACACCTTC . TRBD1 TRBJ1-2 TRBV10-3
CASSSLAGEDEQYF TGTGCCAGCAGTTCCCTCGCGGGAGAAGACGAGCAGTACTTC . TRBD2 TRBJ2-7 TRBV28
CASSIEGDTQYF TGCGCCAGCAGCATTGAAGGGGATACGCAGTATTTT . . TRBJ2-3 TRBV4-3
CASSALSGGSSTDTQYF TGTGCCAGCAGCGCATTAAGCGGGGGTTCTAGCACAGATACGCAGTATTTT . TRBD2 TRBJ2-3 TRBV9
CASSLKFEGAPEAFF TGTGCCAGCAGCTTGAAGTTCGAAGGGGCCCCTGAAGCTTTCTTT . . TRBJ1-1 TRBV5-4
CASSYSEARSYEQYF TGTGCCAGCAGTTACTCCGAAGCCAGGTCCTACGAGCAGTACTTC . . TRBJ2-7 TRBV6-6
CASSLFFDEAGLYNEQFF TGTGCCAGCAGTCTGTTTTTCGACGAAGCGGGCCTCTACAATGAGCAGTTCTTC . . TRBJ2-1 TRBV5-4
CASSLGTPGNTIYF TGCGCCAGCAGCTTGGGTACACCTGGAAACACCATATATTTT once . TRBJ1-3 TRBV5-1
CASSLGPPGLAQETQYF TGTGCCAGCAGCTTAGGCCCGCCGGGACTAGCTCAAGAGACCCAGTACTTC . TRBD2 TRBJ2-5 TRBV11-3
CASSQRQGSTEAFF TGCGCCAGCAGCCAAAGACAGGGGAGCACTGAAGCTTTCTTT . TRBD1 TRBJ1-1 TRBV4-1
CASSLGQAIQYF TGTGCCAGCAGCTTAGGGCAGGCCATTCAGTACTTC . . TRBJ2-4 TRBV7-8
CASSFQGAFYGYTF TGTGCCAGCAGCTTCCAGGGGGCCTTCTATGGCTACACCTTC . TRBD1 TRBJ1-2 TRBV5-6
CASSLPIGQGDYEQYF TGCGCCAGCAGCTTACCCATAGGACAGGGGGACTACGAGCAGTACTTC . TRBD1 TRBJ2-7 TRBV5-1
CASSRGTGLNEQFF TGTGCCAGCAGCCGTGGGACAGGGTTAAATGAGCAGTTCTTC . TRBD1 TRBJ2-1 TRBV28
CASSWSGNSYEQYF TGTGCCAGCAGTTGGTCAGGGAACTCCTACGAGCAGTACTTC . . TRBJ2-7 TRBV7-9
CASRTGTALYEQYF TGTGCCAGCAGAACCGGGACAGCCCTCTACGAGCAGTACTTC . TRBD1 TRBJ2-7 TRBV28
CASSSRGERWTDTQYF TGTGCCAGCAGCTCTAGGGGGGAGAGGTGGACAGATACGCAGTATTTT . . TRBJ2-3 TRBV13
CASSPRAADFSYNEQFF TGTGCCAGTAGTCCCCGTGCAGCGGACTTCTCCTACAATGAGCAGTTCTTC . . TRBJ2-1 TRBV19
CSTLEETGELFF TGCAGCACCTTGGAGGAGACCGGGGAGCTGTTTTTT once . TRBJ2-2 TRBV29-1
CASSLGEGFYGYTF TGTGCCAGCAGCTTAGGGGAGGGATTCTATGGCTACACCTTC . . TRBJ1-2 TRBV7-9
CAARPGQIALNEQFF TGCGCCGCAAGGCCGGGACAGATAGCCCTCAATGAGCAGTTCTTC . TRBD1 TRBJ2-1 TRBV10-2
CASSPNRGRAYEQFF TGTGCCAGCAGCCCCAACCGCGGGAGGGCCTATGAGCAGTTCTTC . TRBD2 TRBJ2-1 TRBV28
CASGAGRLSYTF TGTGCCAGCGGCGCAGGACGTCTAAGCTACACCTTC few . TRBJ1-2 TRBV9